A selection of T cell receptor beta chains follows, all from one sample in a study of T-cell memory formation after mild COVID-19. TCRdb reprocessed the 5' RACE reads with MiXCR, giving one entry per CDR3 protein. The table lists around 140,000 distinct CDR3 sequences, 15% to 20% of them singletons, with around 2.4% in the top ten. The sequencing sample was made of PBMCs or a T cell subset sorted from them (not recorded which). The source is an adult woman who had mild COVID-19 (a few samples of this study predate the infection). Cell type and time point are not known. The CDR3 runs from the conserved cysteine through the conserved F or W. D genes are given only for firm matches. The size entry is marked missing in some rows and otherwise reads once, few, many or a size class.

clone_size d_call j_call v_call cdr3_nt cdr3_aa
few - TRBJ2-4 TRBV20-1 TGCAGTGCTAGTAGTCATTGGGTGGCCAAAAACATTCAGTACTTC CSASSHWVAKNIQYF
few - TRBJ1-1 TRBV12-3/TRBV12-4 TGTGCCAGCAGTTTAACAGGAAGGCACACTGAAGCTTTCTTT CASSLTGRHTEAFF
few - TRBJ2-2 TRBV29-1 TGCAGCGTTAGAAAACTGTCCGGGGAGCTGTTTTTT CSVRKLSGELFF
- - TRBJ1-1 TRBV7-9 TGTGCCAGCAGCATAGGACCGGACAGAGAAAGGAACACTGAAGCTTTCTTT CASSIGPDRERNTEAFF
few TRBD1 TRBJ1-1 TRBV7-9 TGTGCCAGCAGCATTCTACAGGGGGGAGGCACTGAAGCTTTCTTT CASSILQGGGTEAFF
- - TRBJ2-5 TRBV5-1 TGCGCCAGCAGCTCCCACGGAGGGGAGACCCAGTACTTC CASSSHGGETQYF
- TRBD2 TRBJ2-1 TRBV20-1 TGCAGTGCTAGACAACCTAGCGGGAGGGCCAGTAATGAGCAGTTCTTC CSARQPSGRASNEQFF
few TRBD1 TRBJ2-3 TRBV5-1 TGCGCCAGCAGCTTGACAGGGGCGAGAGGCACAGATACGCAGTATTTT CASSLTGARGTDTQYF
- TRBD1 TRBJ1-5 TRBV4-3 TGCGCCAGCAGCCCCTGGACAGGGGATCAGCCCCAGCATTTT CASSPWTGDQPQHF
few - TRBJ1-1 TRBV28 TGTGCCAGCAGAGGAGTGGCTCTGGGGGCTGACGCTTTCTTT CASRGVALGADAFF
- - TRBJ2-1 TRBV7-9 TGTGCCAGCAGCACCACCCTGGGTGAGCAGTTCTTC CASSTTLGEQFF
many TRBD1 TRBJ2-2 TRBV7-3 TGTGCCAGCAGCTCCGGGACAGGGAACACCGGGGAGCTGTTTTTT CASSSGTGNTGELFF
- - TRBJ1-1 TRBV29-1 TGCAGCGTAGCCGAGGAGTACACTGAAGCTTTCTTT CSVAEEYTEAFF
many - TRBJ2-7 TRBV2 TGTGCCAGCAGCGCCAACTACGAGCAGTACTTC CASSANYEQYF
once - TRBJ2-7 TRBV3-1 TGTGCCAGCAGCCAAGGGCAGACCTACGAGCAGTACTTC CASSQGQTYEQYF
few - TRBJ2-2 TRBV7-7 TGTGCCAGCAGCTTAAGTGGAGGGGGGTCGACCGGGGAGCTGTTTTTT CASSLSGGGSTGELFF
few - TRBJ2-7 TRBV2 TGTGCCAGCAGTGGTATGGGGGGCTGGGAGCAGTACTTC CASSGMGGWEQYF
many TRBD2 TRBJ2-1 TRBV4-1 TGCGCCAGCAGCCAAGACCGGGGGGGATACAATGAGCAGTTCTTC CASSQDRGGYNEQFF
once - TRBJ1-5 TRBV6-2/TRBV6-3 TGTGCCAGCAACGTATATAGCAATCAGCCCCAGCATTTT CASNVYSNQPQHF
few TRBD2 TRBJ2-5 TRBV30 TGTGCCTGGAGTGCGCGGGGGTGGTACCAAGAGACCCAGTACTTC CAWSARGWYQETQYF
- TRBD2 TRBJ2-4 TRBV12-5 TGTGCTAGTGGTTTGGGCGGGACTAGCATTCAGTACTTC CASGLGGTSIQYF
- TRBD2 TRBJ2-7 TRBV20-1 TGCAGTGCCACTCGGAGCGGGAGGGCCAGCGAGCAGTACTTC CSATRSGRASEQYF
- - TRBJ1-1 TRBV4-3 TGCGCCAGCAGCCAAGATTTGGGGCTGGGGTTCATTGGCACTGAAGCTTTCTTT CASSQDLGLGFIGTEAFF
few - TRBJ2-1 TRBV5-1 TGCGCCAGCAGCTTGTCTGTCATCTTGGATGAGCAGTTCTTC CASSLSVILDEQFF
- TRBD1 TRBJ1-5 TRBV5-5 TGTGCCAGCAGCTTGTTAGGCGGGGACAGCTACAATCAGCCCCAGCATTTT CASSLLGGDSYNQPQHF
- - TRBJ2-1 TRBV6-5 TGTGCCAGCAGTTACTCCCCTGGACAGCCTACAGCGTTCTTC CASSYSPGQPTAFF
- TRBD2 TRBJ2-7 TRBV20-1 TGCAGTGCTAGGGGAAGGACTAGCGGGGGGCCCCTCTCCTACGAGCAGTACTTC CSARGRTSGGPLSYEQYF
- - TRBJ1-5 TRBV30 TGTGCCTGGAGTGTTATTTCCAGCAATCAGCCCCAGCATTTT CAWSVISSNQPQHF
few - TRBJ1-1 TRBV12-3/TRBV12-4 TGTGCCAGCAGTTTAGGGGGAGCTTTCTTT CASSLGGAFF
- TRBD1 TRBJ2-2 TRBV24-1 TGTGCCACCAGTGACCCGGGACAGGGGTTCACCGGGGAGCTGTTTTTT CATSDPGQGFTGELFF
few - TRBJ2-5 TRBV18 TGTGCCAGCTCACCGGGGTTTCAGGAGCAGGAGACCCAGTACTTC CASSPGFQEQETQYF
- TRBD1 TRBJ1-1 TRBV12-3/TRBV12-4 TGTGCCAGCAGTTTTGGACAGGGGGGAATCTCTTTCTTT CASSFGQGGISFF
- - TRBJ1-1 TRBV18 TGTGCCAGCTCCAGAGGTTCGAACACTGAAGCTTTCTTT CASSRGSNTEAFF
- - TRBJ1-1 TRBV20-1 TGCAGTGCTAGAGACCTCATGAACACTGAAGCTTTCTTT CSARDLMNTEAFF
- TRBD2 TRBJ2-1 TRBV4-3 TGCGCCAGCAGCCAAGAACTAGCGGGAGGTTTGGTTGAGCAGTTCTTC CASSQELAGGLVEQFF
many TRBD2 TRBJ2-3 TRBV4-3 TGCGCCAGCAGCCAAGGCGGGAGAAGTTTAGGAGATACGCAGTATTTT CASSQGGRSLGDTQYF
- TRBD1 TRBJ1-4 TRBV12-3/TRBV12-4 TGTGCCAGCAGGGCGACAGGGGGCTATGAAAAACTGTTTTTT CASRATGGYEKLFF
- TRBD1 TRBJ2-3 TRBV7-3 TGTGCCAGCAGCTTAATACCGGGACAGGGAGTCTCAGATACGCAGTATTTT CASSLIPGQGVSDTQYF
few - TRBJ2-3 TRBV27 TGTGCCAGCAGTTTACTCACTGCGGGCCTCCCCACAGATACGCAGTATTTT CASSLLTAGLPTDTQYF
- - TRBJ1-5 TRBV3-1 TGTGCCAGCAGCCGGACAGAAACTCAGCCCCAGCATTTT CASSRTETQPQHF
- TRBD2 TRBJ2-7 TRBV2 TGTGCCAGCACCCCCCGGGGGGGGGCTCTGGGGCAGTACTTC CASTPRGGALGQYF
few - TRBJ2-7 TRBV10-3 TGTGCCATCAGTGACTACAGGGCATTGGAGCAGTACTTC CAISDYRALEQYF
- - TRBJ2-7 TRBV21-1 TGTGCCAGCAGCAAAGTATCGCTAGCGGGAGGGCGGGATACCTACGAGCAGTACTTC CASSKVSLAGGRDTYEQYF
few TRBD1 TRBJ1-1 TRBV7-9 TGTGCCAGCAGCTCCAGACAGGGTGGGAACACTGAAGCTTTCTTT CASSSRQGGNTEAFF
- TRBD2 TRBJ2-1 TRBV6-2/TRBV6-3 TGTGCCAGCATGGGTAGCGGGAGGAGGAATGAGCAGTTCTTC CASMGSGRRNEQFF
few - TRBJ2-5 TRBV5-1 TGCGCCAGCAGCCCCGGACATTCGATGGCGGAGACCCAGTACTTC CASSPGHSMAETQYF
few - TRBJ1-1 TRBV20-1 TGCAGTGCTAAAAGAACGGGGACACTTGAAGCTTTCTTT CSAKRTGTLEAFF
- - TRBJ1-1 TRBV30 TGTGCCTGGAGTACACACGGATATGATGAAGCTTTCTTT CAWSTHGYDEAFF
few - TRBJ1-6 TRBV2 TGTGCCAGCAGTGACCGGTCGCTGGGGACACCCCTCCACTTT CASSDRSLGTPLHF
- TRBD2 TRBJ2-7 TRBV7-2 TGTGCCAGCAGCTTACGCGGGAGGGCCCTCGACGAGCAGTACTTC CASSLRGRALDEQYF
- - TRBJ1-2 TRBV12-3/TRBV12-4 TGTGCCAGCAGCCCCGTACAGGGTAACTATGGCTACACCTTC CASSPVQGNYGYTF
few - TRBJ2-1 TRBV20-1 TGCAGTGCTCGACCGTTAGGGCATGAGCAGTTCTTC CSARPLGHEQFF
- - TRBJ2-1 TRBV7-8 TGTGCCAGCAGCTTAGGGGGCGGGGTCCCCTACAATGAGCAGTTCTTC CASSLGGGVPYNEQFF